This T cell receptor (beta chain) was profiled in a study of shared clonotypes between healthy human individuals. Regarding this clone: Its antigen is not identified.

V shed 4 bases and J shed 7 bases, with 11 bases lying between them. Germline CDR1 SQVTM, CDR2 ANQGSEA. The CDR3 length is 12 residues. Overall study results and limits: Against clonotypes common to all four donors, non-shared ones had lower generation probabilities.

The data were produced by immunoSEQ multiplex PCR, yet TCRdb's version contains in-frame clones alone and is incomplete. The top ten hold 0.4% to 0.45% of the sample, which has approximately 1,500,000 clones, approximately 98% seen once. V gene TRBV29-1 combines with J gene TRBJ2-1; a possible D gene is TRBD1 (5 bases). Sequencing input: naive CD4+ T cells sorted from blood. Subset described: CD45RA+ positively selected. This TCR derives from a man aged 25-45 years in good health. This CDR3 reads CSVASRGNEQFF. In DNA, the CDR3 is TGCAGCGTTGCCTCTAGGGGTAATGAGCAGTTCTTC.